The 16 T cell receptor beta chains in this list originate from one sample, sequenced in a study of shared clonotypes between healthy human individuals (dated by TCRdb to 2018 to 2020). The library was obtained by the immunoSEQ multiplex PCR assay. TCRdb holds this immuneACCESS table with in-frame rearrangements only. Some clones are missing; in checked studies, unresolved V genes explain under half, and the rest has no known cause. For this sample there are some 1 million clones; about 75% appear just once. The ten largest clones capture over 1.3% of the sample. Sequenced input: memory CD4+ T cells sorted from blood. What the cell subset or site label conveys for this sample: CD45RA-negative fraction. All receptors come from a man aged 18 to 29 in good health.

This chain links TRBV6-6 with TRBJ2-7, with D perhaps TRBD2 (5 bases). CDR1 and CDR2 (germline): MNHNY, SVGAGI (reference sequence). Trimming took 2 bases from V and 6 from J, leaving 17 bases between them. CDR3 length: 15 residues. The CDR3 nucleotides read TGTGCCAGCAGTTACCCGGCAGGAGGTTCGTCCGAGCAGTACTTC. Translating it yields CASSYPAGGSSEQYF.

This clone was seen a few times. The V gene is TRBV6-5, the J gene TRBJ1-2; D not certain. V lost 5 bases, J lost 4 bases, and 11 bases lay in between. CDR1 MNHEY and CDR2 SVGAGI come from the germline V gene. This CDR3 has 13 residues. CDR3 loop: CASSVALTYGYTF. CDR3 nucleotides: TGTGCCAGCAGTGTTGCCTTGACCTATGGCTACACCTTC.

The J gene is TRBJ1-5, the V gene TRBV19; no clear D gene. The CDR3 spans 15 residues. Germline lookup yields CDR1 LNHDA and CDR2 SQIVND (reference sequence). The ends were cut back, 4 bases at V and 0 bases at J, with 10 bases in the middle. CDR3: CASSTEGYSNQPQHF. CDR3 DNA: TGTGCCAGTAGTACCGAGGGATATAGCAATCAGCCCCAGCATTTT.

As concerns this clone: The identical CDR3 is also encoded by other nucleotide sequences in the sample. The chain combines TRBV5-1 with TRBJ2-5, with TRBD2 identical over 10 bases. Per germline, CDR1 SGHRS and CDR2 YFSETQ. The CDR3 length is 15 residues. V trimming: 0 bases; J trimming: 1 base; junction bases outside the gene matches: 0. Written as DNA, the CDR3 is TGCGCCAGCAGCTTGGGACTAGCGGGCCAAGAGACCCAGTACTTC. This gives the protein CASSLGLAGQETQYF.

This clone was recorded many times. The chain links TRBV5-5 to TRBJ2-1; 9 bases are a match to TRBD2. Germline loops: CDR1 SGHKS, CDR2 YYEKEE (reference sequence). The CDR3 has 14 amino acids. The junction had 10 bases not matched to a gene; V was cut back by 6 bases and J by 9 bases. The CDR3 DNA sequence: TGTGCCAGCACCCCGGGACTAGCTAGTAGTGAGCAGTTCTTC. This codes for CASTPGLASSEQFF.

This chain uses TRBV12-5 with TRBJ2-3; 9 nucleotides agree with TRBD2. This CDR3 comprises 14 residues. The germline V gene has CDR1 LGHNT and CDR2 FRNRAP. V shed 3 bases, J shed 3 bases, and the junction held 1 base outside the gene matches. As DNA, the CDR3 is TGTGCTAGTGGTTTCAGCGGGGGGACAGATACGCAGTATTTT. Translation gives CASGFSGGTDTQYF.

The chain uses TRBV6-1 and TRBJ2-1, with 9 bases lining up with TRBD2. CDR1 MNHNS and CDR2 SASEGT come from the germline V gene. The junction had 8 bases not matched to a gene; V was cut back by 2 bases and J by 0 bases. There are 18 residues in the CDR3. The CDR3 nucleotides read TGTGCCAGCAGTGAAAGAGGCGGGGGGGCGATCTCCTACAATGAGCAGTTCTTC. It is translated as CASSERGGGAISYNEQFF.

The chain combines TRBV6-1 with TRBJ1-2; D call uncertain. The CDR3 totals 13 residues. Trimming stripped 3 bases from V and 8 bases from J, with 13 bases between. Germline values: CDR1 MNHNS, CDR2 SASEGT. CDR3 residues: CASSEGRGSGYTF. CDR3 in DNA: TGTGCCAGCAGTGAGGGGAGAGGGTCGGGCTACACCTTC.

A few counts support this clone. The chain uses TRBV19 and TRBJ1-1; D is unresolved. The CDR3 consists of 13 residues. The ends were cut back, 0 bases at V and 5 bases at J, with 7 bases in the middle. CDR1 and CDR2 (germline): LNHDA, SQIVND (reference sequence). The CDR3 here is CASSIDLRTEAFF. For the CDR3, the DNA is TGTGCCAGTAGTATAGATCTGAGAACTGAAGCTTTCTTT.

A single count supports this clone. Other DNA sequences of this sample code for an identical CDR3. The V call is TRBV19, the J call TRBJ2-1, with no clear D. CDR1 and CDR2 from the germline V gene are LNHDA and SQIVND (reference sequence). Trimming pared 3 bases from V and 4 bases from J, leaving 7 bases between. The CDR3 totals 13 residues. CDR3: CASSIQLYNEQFF. The CDR3, as DNA: TGTGCCAGTAGTATTCAACTATACAATGAGCAGTTCTTC.

V gene TRBV9 combines with J gene TRBJ1-4, with 9 nucleotides matching TRBD1. CDR1 is SGDLS and CDR2 is YYNGEE in the germline V gene. This CDR3 has 16 amino acids. V gave up 0 bases and J gave up 7 bases; unmatched junction bases: 7. CDR3 residues: CASSVAPGTGSEKLFF. The CDR3 nucleotides are TGTGCCAGCAGCGTAGCTCCAGGGACAGGGTCTGAAAAACTGTTTTTT.

The sample holds a few counts of this clone. The chain employs TRBV30 and TRBJ2-7; 9 bases line up with TRBD2. The CDR3 contains 12 residues. With 7 bases clipped from V and 2 bases from J, the junction kept 3 bases outside the gene matches. CDR1 and CDR2 (germline): GTSNPN, SVGIG (reference sequence). Written as DNA, the CDR3 is TGTGCCTCGGGGACTAGCCCCTACGAGCAGTACTTC. This encodes CASGTSPYEQYF.

The chain links TRBV4-3 to TRBJ2-2; no definite D call. In germline, CDR1 is LGHNA, CDR2 YSLEER. V lost 2 bases and J 4 bases, leaving 11 bases between the germline ends. This CDR3 spans 15 amino acids. The CDR3: CASSQYREPTGELFF. The CDR3 coding sequence is TGCGCCAGCAGCCAATATAGGGAACCCACCGGGGAGCTGTTTTTT.

The chain is built from TRBV4-3 and TRBJ1-2; a possible D gene is TRBD1 (5 bases). The CDR3 has 16 amino acids. V dropped 2 bases and J dropped 5 bases, with 18 bases sitting between them. Germline V CDR1 and CDR2: LGHNA, YSLEER. Here the CDR3 reads CASSQIAGGPRYGYTF. CDR3 sequence (DNA): TGCGCCAGCAGCCAAATAGCCGGGGGACCACGGTATGGCTACACCTTC.

The CDR3 reads CASTSSNGGYTF. DNA for the CDR3: TGTGCCAGCACGTCGAGTAACGGTGGCTACACCTTC. This chain uses TRBV6-6 with TRBJ1-2, with D uncertain. Deletions cut 7 bases from V and 7 bases from J, with 13 bases between. The CDR3 consists of 12 residues. Germline V gene lookup returns CDR1 MNHNY and CDR2 SVGAGI (reference sequence).

This clone was seen a handful of times. V and J are TRBV10-3 and TRBJ2-7; either TRBD1 or TRBD2 may supply D (5 bases each). The CDR3 totals 13 residues. Between the trimmed V and J ends, which lost 3 bases and 6 bases, there was a span of 12 bases. The germline gives CDR1 ENHRY, CDR2 SYGVKD. This chain's CDR3 is CAISDGTQPEQYF. The CDR3 DNA is TGTGCCATCAGTGATGGGACCCAACCCGAGCAGTACTTC.